The rows below give T cell receptor beta chains drawn from one sample of a study of PD-L1 blockade in urothelial cancer. Clones were read by immunoSEQ multiplex PCR, and TCRdb kept only the in-frame ones, dropping some. The sample contains about 130,000 clones, more than 75% of which appear only once. The sample in question was PBMCs, obtained around atezolizumab (anti-PD-L1) treatment. Receptors were obtained from a man aged 45-65 years with urothelial cancer. Both conserved end residues are part of each CDR3. The order of the fields is clone size, J gene, V gene, D gene, CDR3 length, CDR3 protein, CDR3 DNA. D genes are given only for firm matches. Expanded clones are given a class, and other clones once, few, many or no size at all.

clone_size: NA; j_call: TRBJ2-1; v_call: TRBV12-5; d_call: NA; cdr3_length: 16; cdr3_aa: CASGLVRGSSYNEQFF; cdr3_nt: TGTGCTAGTGGTTTGGTACGTGGGAGCTCCTACAATGAGCAGTTCTTC
clone_size: NA; j_call: TRBJ1-1; v_call: TRBV7-2; d_call: TRBD1; cdr3_length: 15; cdr3_aa: CASSFQQGLGTEAFF; cdr3_nt: TGTGCCAGCAGCTTTCAACAGGGGCTGGGCACTGAAGCTTTCTTT
clone_size: NA; j_call: TRBJ1-1; v_call: TRBV18; d_call: NA; cdr3_length: 14; cdr3_aa: CASIAGHQNTEAFF; cdr3_nt: TGTGCCAGCATAGCGGGGCACCAGAACACTGAAGCTTTCTTT
clone_size: NA; j_call: TRBJ1-6; v_call: TRBV5-4; d_call: NA; cdr3_length: 15; cdr3_aa: CASSPDSYRNSPLHF; cdr3_nt: TGTGCCAGCAGCCCGGACAGTTACCGAAATTCACCCCTCCACTTT
clone_size: NA; j_call: TRBJ2-3; v_call: TRBV7-9; d_call: TRBD2; cdr3_length: 16; cdr3_aa: CAQSASGMGGTDTQYF; cdr3_nt: TGTGCCCAGTCGGCTAGCGGGATGGGGGGCACAGATACGCAGTATTTT
clone_size: NA; j_call: TRBJ2-7; v_call: TRBV14; d_call: NA; cdr3_length: 15; cdr3_aa: CASSESDTTQPEQYF; cdr3_nt: TGTGCCAGCAGCGAGTCGGACACAACTCAGCCCGAGCAGTACTTC
clone_size: NA; j_call: TRBJ2-5; v_call: TRBV7-9; d_call: NA; cdr3_length: 12; cdr3_aa: CASGGRQETQYF; cdr3_nt: TGTGCCAGCGGCGGCAGACAAGAGACCCAGTACTTC
clone_size: once; j_call: TRBJ2-3; v_call: TRBV20-1; d_call: NA; cdr3_length: 11; cdr3_aa: CSAPTTDTQYF; cdr3_nt: TGCAGTGCGCCCACAACAGATACGCAGTATTTT
clone_size: NA; j_call: TRBJ2-7; v_call: TRBV27; d_call: NA; cdr3_length: 13; cdr3_aa: CASRRDTYYEQYF; cdr3_nt: TGTGCCAGCAGACGGGACACCTACTACGAGCAGTACTTC
clone_size: once; j_call: TRBJ2-5; v_call: TRBV5-1; d_call: TRBD2; cdr3_length: 17; cdr3_aa: CASSTNPGLAVQETQYF; cdr3_nt: TGCGCCAGCAGCACCAACCCCGGACTAGCGGTACAAGAGACCCAGTACTTC
clone_size: once; j_call: TRBJ1-5; v_call: TRBV6-1; d_call: TRBD1; cdr3_length: 15; cdr3_aa: CASNRGLSGNQPQHF; cdr3_nt: TGTGCCAGCAACAGGGGGCTGTCGGGCAATCAGCCCCAGCATTTT
clone_size: NA; j_call: TRBJ1-2; v_call: TRBV11-2; d_call: NA; cdr3_length: 14; cdr3_aa: CASSTGTLAGGYTF; cdr3_nt: TGTGCCAGCAGCACGGGGACTCTCGCTGGTGGCTACACCTTC
clone_size: NA; j_call: TRBJ2-3; v_call: TRBV5-6; d_call: TRBD1; cdr3_length: 15; cdr3_aa: CASSWGTGNTDTQYF; cdr3_nt: TGTGCCAGCAGCTGGGGGACAGGAAACACAGATACGCAGTATTTT
clone_size: NA; j_call: TRBJ1-2; v_call: TRBV14; d_call: NA; cdr3_length: 14; cdr3_aa: CASSQARGIYGYTF; cdr3_nt: TGTGCCAGCAGCCAAGCTAGGGGCATCTATGGCTACACCTTC
clone_size: NA; j_call: TRBJ1-4; v_call: TRBV27; d_call: TRBD1; cdr3_length: 19; cdr3_aa: CASSPRWAGTGVMDEKLFF; cdr3_nt: TGTGCCAGCAGTCCGCGGTGGGCGGGTACAGGGGTTATGGATGAAAAACTGTTTTTT
clone_size: NA; j_call: TRBJ2-7; v_call: TRBV4-2; d_call: TRBD2; cdr3_length: 18; cdr3_aa: CASSQDLSSGSSIDEQYF; cdr3_nt: TGTGCCAGCAGCCAAGATCTGTCTAGCGGGAGCTCTATTGACGAGCAGTACTTC
clone_size: NA; j_call: TRBJ1-2; v_call: TRBV9; d_call: NA; cdr3_length: 14; cdr3_aa: CASSVGQSNYGYTF; cdr3_nt: TGTGCCAGCAGCGTAGGACAGTCTAACTATGGCTACACCTTC
clone_size: NA; j_call: TRBJ2-3; v_call: TRBV7-3; d_call: TRBD2; cdr3_length: 18; cdr3_aa: CASSLVVGTSRGADTQYF; cdr3_nt: TGTGCCAGCAGCTTAGTAGTTGGGACTAGCCGGGGCGCAGATACGCAGTATTTT
clone_size: NA; j_call: TRBJ2-2; v_call: TRBV7-9; d_call: TRBD1; cdr3_length: 16; cdr3_aa: CASSARDRADTGELFF; cdr3_nt: TGTGCCAGCAGCGCAAGGGACAGGGCGGACACCGGGGAGCTGTTTTTT
clone_size: NA; j_call: TRBJ2-1; v_call: TRBV7-3; d_call: NA; cdr3_length: 15; cdr3_aa: CASSLFPSPGNEQFF; cdr3_nt: TGTGCCAGCAGCTTATTCCCGAGTCCCGGCAATGAGCAGTTCTTC
clone_size: NA; j_call: TRBJ1-5; v_call: TRBV28; d_call: NA; cdr3_length: 15; cdr3_aa: CASSLPGSGSQPQHF; cdr3_nt: TGTGCCAGCAGCCTACCAGGGTCGGGTAGTCAGCCCCAGCATTTT
clone_size: once; j_call: TRBJ1-5; v_call: TRBV21-1; d_call: NA; cdr3_length: 15; cdr3_aa: CASSKEVRARQPQHF; cdr3_nt: TGTGCCAGCAGCAAGGAGGTTAGGGCGCGTCAGCCCCAGCATTTT
clone_size: NA; j_call: TRBJ1-5; v_call: TRBV2; d_call: NA; cdr3_length: 14; cdr3_aa: CASAREGNNQPQHF; cdr3_nt: TGTGCCAGCGCCCGGGAGGGGAACAATCAGCCCCAGCATTTT
clone_size: few; j_call: TRBJ2-2; v_call: TRBV19; d_call: TRBD2; cdr3_length: 15; cdr3_aa: CASRTSGMGTGELFF; cdr3_nt: TGTGCCAGCCGGACTAGCGGTATGGGAACCGGGGAGCTGTTTTTT
clone_size: NA; j_call: TRBJ1-1; v_call: TRBV5-1; d_call: NA; cdr3_length: 15; cdr3_aa: CASSLVEGLNTEAFF; cdr3_nt: TGCGCCAGCAGCTTGGTAGAGGGACTCAACACTGAAGCTTTCTTT
clone_size: NA; j_call: TRBJ2-5; v_call: TRBV9; d_call: NA; cdr3_length: 14; cdr3_aa: CASSVATYGETQYF; cdr3_nt: TGTGCCAGCAGCGTAGCTACTTACGGGGAGACCCAGTACTTC
clone_size: NA; j_call: TRBJ1-4; v_call: TRBV9; d_call: TRBD1; cdr3_length: 14; cdr3_aa: CASSVSGGKEKLFF; cdr3_nt: TGTGCCAGCAGCGTGTCAGGGGGCAAGGAAAAACTGTTTTTT
clone_size: few; j_call: TRBJ2-7; v_call: TRBV9; d_call: NA; cdr3_length: 15; cdr3_aa: CASSESGTQGNEQYF; cdr3_nt: TGTGCCAGCAGCGAGTCCGGGACACAGGGTAACGAGCAGTACTTC
clone_size: NA; j_call: TRBJ2-1; v_call: TRBV5-1; d_call: NA; cdr3_length: 15; cdr3_aa: CASSQSGTRNNEQFF; cdr3_nt: TGCGCCAGCAGCCAGAGCGGGACACGAAACAATGAGCAGTTCTTC
clone_size: NA; j_call: TRBJ1-1; v_call: TRBV6-1; d_call: NA; cdr3_length: 16; cdr3_aa: CASSGPFRQVNTEAFF; cdr3_nt: TGTGCCAGCAGTGGACCTTTCCGGCAGGTGAACACTGAAGCTTTCTTT
clone_size: NA; j_call: TRBJ2-5; v_call: TRBV30; d_call: TRBD2; cdr3_length: 12; cdr3_aa: CAWTTGGETQYF; cdr3_nt: TGTGCCTGGACGACGGGAGGTGAGACCCAGTACTTC
clone_size: NA; j_call: TRBJ2-1; v_call: TRBV27; d_call: NA; cdr3_length: 13; cdr3_aa: CASSAGLYNEQFF; cdr3_nt: TGTGCCAGCAGTGCGGGGCTCTACAATGAGCAGTTCTTC
clone_size: NA; j_call: TRBJ2-3; v_call: TRBV11-2; d_call: TRBD2; cdr3_length: 15; cdr3_aa: CASSLRGGHRDTQYF; cdr3_nt: TGTGCCAGCAGCTTACGGGGGGGCCATAGGGATACGCAGTATTTT
clone_size: NA; j_call: TRBJ2-7; v_call: TRBV29-1; d_call: TRBD2; cdr3_length: 15; cdr3_aa: CSGESLTGTSYEQYF; cdr3_nt: TGCAGCGGCGAAAGCTTAACCGGGACTAGCTACGAGCAGTACTTC
clone_size: NA; j_call: TRBJ1-6; v_call: TRBV6-5; d_call: NA; cdr3_length: 15; cdr3_aa: CASSYGQGPNSPLHF; cdr3_nt: TGTGCCAGCAGTTACGGCCAGGGTCCTAATTCACCCCTCCACTTT
clone_size: NA; j_call: TRBJ2-7; v_call: TRBV13; d_call: NA; cdr3_length: 14; cdr3_aa: CASSLRSNAYEQYF; cdr3_nt: TGTGCCAGCAGCTTACGGTCTAATGCCTACGAGCAGTACTTC
clone_size: once; j_call: TRBJ1-1; v_call: TRBV28; d_call: NA; cdr3_length: 13; cdr3_aa: CASGGVQDTEAFF; cdr3_nt: TGTGCCAGCGGGGGGGTCCAGGACACTGAAGCTTTCTTT